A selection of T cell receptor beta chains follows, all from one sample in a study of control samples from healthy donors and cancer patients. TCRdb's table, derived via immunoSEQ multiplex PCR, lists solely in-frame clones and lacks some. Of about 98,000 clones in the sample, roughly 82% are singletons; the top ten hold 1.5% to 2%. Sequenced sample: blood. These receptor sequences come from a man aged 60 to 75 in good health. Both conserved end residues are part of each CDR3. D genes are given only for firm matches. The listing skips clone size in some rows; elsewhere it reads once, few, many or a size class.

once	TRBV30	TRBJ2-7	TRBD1	CAWKVVGTGLSEQYF	TGTGCCTGGAAAGTTGTGGGGACAGGGTTGAGCGAGCAGTACTTC
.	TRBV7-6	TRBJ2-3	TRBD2	CASSGEVLAGKETDTQYF	TGTGCCAGCAGCGGAGAGGTACTAGCGGGGAAGGAGACAGATACGCAGTATTTT
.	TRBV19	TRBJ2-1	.	CASKWHGRGGDEQFF	TGTGCCAGTAAATGGCACGGCAGGGGTGGCGATGAGCAGTTCTTC
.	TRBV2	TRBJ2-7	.	CASNRVGTDYYEQYF	TGTGCCAGCAATCGAGTCGGGACGGATTACTACGAGCAGTACTTC
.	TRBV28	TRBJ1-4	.	CASSTTVMSTRANEKLFF	TGTGCCAGCAGTACGACAGTGATGTCGACAAGGGCTAATGAAAAACTGTTTTTT
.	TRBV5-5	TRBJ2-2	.	CASSTAGTGELFF	TGTGCCAGCAGCACCGCGGGCACCGGGGAGCTGTTTTTT
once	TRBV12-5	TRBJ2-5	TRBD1	CASGSDAGGRTQYF	TGTGCTAGTGGTTCTGATGCAGGGGGACGGACCCAGTACTTC
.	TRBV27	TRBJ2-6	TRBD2	CASTGLAPSGANVLTF	TGTGCCAGCACAGGACTAGCACCCTCTGGGGCCAACGTCCTGACTTTC
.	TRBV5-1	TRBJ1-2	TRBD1	CASSLEAGGSYGYTF	TGCGCCAGCAGCTTGGAGGCAGGGGGTAGTTATGGCTACACCTTC
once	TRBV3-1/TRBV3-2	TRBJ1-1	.	CASSQLENTEAFF	TGTGCCAGCAGCCAACTGGAGAACACTGAAGCTTTCTTT
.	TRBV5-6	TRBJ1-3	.	CASRFRGVSGNTIYF	TGTGCCAGCAGGTTCAGAGGGGTTTCTGGAAACACCATATATTTT
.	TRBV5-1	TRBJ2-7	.	CASTPGGRVDEQYF	TGCGCCAGCACCCCCGGGGGGCGGGTGGACGAGCAGTACTTC
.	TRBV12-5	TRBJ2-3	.	CASGSGSTDTQYF	TGTGCTAGTGGTTCCGGTAGCACAGATACGCAGTATTTT